This TCR beta chain was profiled in a study of cytomegalovirus exposure and HLA in healthy donors. Study-wide findings and caveats: An analysis done earlier found most TCR beta V segments productive about 87% or about 30% of the time. Presence/absence comparisons presumed near-even sequencing depth among donors. Investigators reported 150 to 200 TCR beta chains as tied to cytomegalovirus.

Comment on this clone: Its antigen remains unidentified.

Germline values: CDR1 SGHDT, CDR2 YYEEEE. Trimming shortened V by 4 bases and J by 8 bases, and 19 bases separated the two germline ends. This CDR3 contains 15 residues. Primers: 60 Vbeta forward and 13 Jbeta reverse. Sequenced by immunoSEQ multiplex PCR; TCRdb stores in-frame clones only, minus some. The sample totals some 140,000 clones. Participants comprised healthy donors of bone marrow. V usage is TRBV5-6 and J usage is TRBJ2-1; D is perhaps TRBD2 (6 bases). The TCR sequence derives from an older woman in good health and CMV-seronegative. What was sequenced was PBMCs. The CDR3 region is CASSRLYPGLYEQFF. CDR3 nucleotides: TGTGCCAGCAGCCGGCTATACCCGGGACTGTATGAGCAGTTCTTC.